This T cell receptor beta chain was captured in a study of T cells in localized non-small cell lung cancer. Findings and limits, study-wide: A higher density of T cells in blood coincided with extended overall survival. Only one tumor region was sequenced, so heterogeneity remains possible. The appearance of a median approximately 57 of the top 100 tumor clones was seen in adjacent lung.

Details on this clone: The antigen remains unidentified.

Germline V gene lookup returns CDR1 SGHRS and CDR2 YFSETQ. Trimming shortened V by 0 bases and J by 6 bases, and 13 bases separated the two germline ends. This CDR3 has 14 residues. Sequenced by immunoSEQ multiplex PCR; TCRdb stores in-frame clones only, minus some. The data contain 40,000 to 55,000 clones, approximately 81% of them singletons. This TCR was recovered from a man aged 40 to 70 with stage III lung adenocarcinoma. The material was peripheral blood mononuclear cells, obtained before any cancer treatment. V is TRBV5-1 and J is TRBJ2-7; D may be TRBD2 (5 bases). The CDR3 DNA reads TGCGCCAGCAGCTTGGTTAGCGATAACGGCGAGCAGTACTTC. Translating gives CASSLVSDNGEQYF.